This TCR beta chain was recovered during a study of blood T cell repertoires in COVID-19. Study background: Sample material is recorded as cDNA or gDNA derived from T cells, B-cell-depleted T cells, or PBMCs.

CDR3 length: 13 amino acids. V lost 4 bases and J lost 7, with 12 bases in between. Germline V CDR1 and CDR2: MNHNY, SVGAGI (reference sequence). Original methodology: Estimates of nucleated cell counts were drawn from the amplification of reference gene primers. Only in-frame clones appear in the TCRdb table, and some are missing; sequencing was by immunoSEQ multiplex PCR. The V and J calls and clone size were taken over from that table, and D and trimming were inferred from the DNA. The table records about 190,000 clones, 70% to 90% of them present only once. This TCR derives from a young man with acute or convalescent COVID-19. Sequencing was carried out using peripheral blood. The chain is built from TRBV6-6 and TRBJ2-3; D is undetermined. The chain's CDR3 is CASSSSYEYTQYF. As DNA, the CDR3 is TGTGCCAGCAGTTCTTCCTACGAGTATACGCAGTATTTT.